This T cell receptor (beta chain) was obtained from a study of OX40 agonist ivuxolimab in advanced cancers. Study-level background: People who had prior anti-PD-1, anti-PD-L1 or anti-CTLA-4 therapy could take part, and under 45% had some.

Sequencing was performed with immunoSEQ multiplex PCR; in TCRdb, only in-frame clones are kept and a portion is missing. The sample shows fewer than 90,000 clones, around 83% of them seen only once. As for this clone: The antigen remains unidentified.

Study results and limitations: At doses 0.1 to 3.0 mg/kg, CD4+ and CD8+ clones expanded.

Excluded were patients having autoimmune disease history or systemic immunosuppression. The germline V and J ends were trimmed by 4 bases and 7 bases, with 11 bases remaining between them. CDR3 length: 14 residues. Per the germline V gene, CDR1 is MNHNS and CDR2 is SASEGT. Sequencing was performed on CD4+ or CD8+ T cells sorted from blood, taken in a trial of the OX40 agonist ivuxolimab. The TCR comes from an adult with an advanced solid tumor such as melanoma, head and neck, liver or kidney cancer. The V gene is TRBV6-1, the J gene TRBJ2-6; D gene ambiguous. The CDR3 loop reads CASSAGGRANVLTF. The CDR3 bases are TGTGCCAGCAGTGCAGGTGGGCGAGCCAACGTCCTGACTTTC.